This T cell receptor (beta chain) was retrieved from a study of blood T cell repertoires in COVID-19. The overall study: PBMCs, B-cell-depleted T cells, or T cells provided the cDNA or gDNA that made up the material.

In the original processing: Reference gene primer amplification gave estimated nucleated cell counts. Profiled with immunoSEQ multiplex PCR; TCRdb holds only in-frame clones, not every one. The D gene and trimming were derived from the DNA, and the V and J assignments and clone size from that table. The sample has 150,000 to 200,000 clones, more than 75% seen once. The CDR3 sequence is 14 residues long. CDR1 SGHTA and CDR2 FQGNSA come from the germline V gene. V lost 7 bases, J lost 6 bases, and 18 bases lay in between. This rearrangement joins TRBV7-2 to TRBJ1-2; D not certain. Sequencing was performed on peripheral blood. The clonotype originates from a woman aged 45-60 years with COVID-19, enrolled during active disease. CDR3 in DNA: TGTGCCAGCACCACCGGAGGGAGCGAGAATGGCTACACCTTC. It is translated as CASTTGGSENGYTF.